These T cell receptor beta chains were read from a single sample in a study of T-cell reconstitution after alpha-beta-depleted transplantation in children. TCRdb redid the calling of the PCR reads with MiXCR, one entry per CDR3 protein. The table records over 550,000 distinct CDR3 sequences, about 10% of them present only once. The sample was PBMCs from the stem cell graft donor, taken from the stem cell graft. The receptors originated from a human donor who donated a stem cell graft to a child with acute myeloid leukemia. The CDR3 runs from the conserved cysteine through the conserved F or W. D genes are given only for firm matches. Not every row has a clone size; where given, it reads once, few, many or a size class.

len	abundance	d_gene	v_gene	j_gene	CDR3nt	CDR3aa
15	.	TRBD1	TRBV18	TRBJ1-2	TGTGCCAGCTCACCACCCCGGACAGGGGAATATGGCTACACCTTC	CASSPPRTGEYGYTF
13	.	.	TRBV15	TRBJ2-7	TGTGCCACCAGCAGAGATGGGACGGGCGAGCAGTACTTC	CATSRDGTGEQYF
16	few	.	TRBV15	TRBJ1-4	TGTGCCACCAGCGGGGGGCGGGGGGTCGGGCGTGAAAAACTGTTTTTT	CATSGGRGVGREKLFF
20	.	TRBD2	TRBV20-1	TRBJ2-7	TGCAGTGCTAGAGGACCGGTAAACATTTTAGCGGGAGGAAGGACCTACGAGCAGTACTTC	CSARGPVNILAGGRTYEQYF
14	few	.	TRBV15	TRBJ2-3	TGTGCCACCAGCAGAGATCTCGGCACAGATACGCAGTATTTT	CATSRDLGTDTQYF
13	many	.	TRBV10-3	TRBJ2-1	TGTGCCATCAGTGAGTCTGAACGGAGCCGATTGATCTTC	CAISESERSRLIF
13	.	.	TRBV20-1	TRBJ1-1	TGCAGTGCTAGACCGGACGCAGACACTGAAGCTTTCTTT	CSARPDADTEAFF
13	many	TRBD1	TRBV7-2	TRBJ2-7	TGTGCCAGCAGCCTGGGACAGCAGTACGAGCAGTACTTC	CASSLGQQYEQYF
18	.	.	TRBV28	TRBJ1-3	TGTGCCAGCAGTTTTGGCCGGGAGAGAAAGAGCTCTGGAAACACCATATATTTT	CASSFGRERKSSGNTIYF
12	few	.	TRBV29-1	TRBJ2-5	TGCAGCGCCGTCCGGACCCAAGAGACCCAGTACTTC	CSAVRTQETQYF
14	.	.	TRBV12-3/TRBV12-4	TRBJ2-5	TGTGCCAGCAGTCCGTCTAGCGACGGGGAGACCCAGTACTTC	CASSPSSDGETQYF
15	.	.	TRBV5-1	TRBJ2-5	TGCGCCAGCAGCTTGGTGGGAACCTCTCAAGAGACCCAGTACTTC	CASSLVGTSQETQYF
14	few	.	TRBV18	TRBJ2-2	TGTGCCAGCTCACAGACGAAAAACACCGGGGAGCTGTTTTTT	CASSQTKNTGELFF
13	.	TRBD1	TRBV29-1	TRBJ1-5	TGCAGCGTTGCAGGGGGCGGCAATCAGCCCCAGCATTTT	CSVAGGGNQPQHF
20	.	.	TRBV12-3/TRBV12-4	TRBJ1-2	TGTGCCAGCAGTTTAGCGCGGGACGTCGGAGGAGCGACGATCAACTCTGGCTACACCTTC	CASSLARDVGGATINSGYTF
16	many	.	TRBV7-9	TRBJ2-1	TGTGCCAGCAGCAGTCCAATAGCGGTTTTCTACAATGAGCAGTTCTTC	CASSSPIAVFYNEQFF
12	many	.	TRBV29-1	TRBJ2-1	TGCAGCGTTGAAGTAGGTGTCGGTGAGCAGTTCTTC	CSVEVGVGEQFF
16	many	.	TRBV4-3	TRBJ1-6	TGCGCCAGCAGCCTAGAGGGGCGCTCCTATAATTCACCCCTCCACTTT	CASSLEGRSYNSPLHF
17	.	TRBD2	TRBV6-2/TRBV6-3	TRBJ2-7	TGTGCCAGCAGTTACTTCGTCCTAGCGGGAGATACCTACGAGCAGTACTTC	CASSYFVLAGDTYEQYF
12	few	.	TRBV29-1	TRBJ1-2	TGCAGCGTTGAAGTCGGGATTTATGGCTACACCTTC	CSVEVGIYGYTF
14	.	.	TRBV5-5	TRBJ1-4	TGTGCCAGCAGCTTGATAACCACTAATGAAAAACTGTTTTTT	CASSLITTNEKLFF
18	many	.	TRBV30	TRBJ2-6	TGTGCCTGCAGACAGAGAACGACCGACCCTTCTGGGGCCAACGTCCTGACTTTC	CACRQRTTDPSGANVLTF
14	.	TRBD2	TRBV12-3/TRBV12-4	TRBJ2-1	TGTGCCAGCAGGACTAGCGGAGTAGACAATGAGCAGTTCTTC	CASRTSGVDNEQFF
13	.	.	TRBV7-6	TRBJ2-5	TGTGCCAGCAGCTTAGGAATGGGAGAGACCCAGTACTTC	CASSLGMGETQYF
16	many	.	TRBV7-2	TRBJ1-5	TGTGCCAGCACCGAAGGGGGGGGCCGGTTAGGTCAGCCCCAGCATTTT	CASTEGGGRLGQPQHF
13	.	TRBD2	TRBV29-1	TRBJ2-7	TGCAGCGTTCGCAATAGCGGGAGAAACGAGCAGTACTTC	CSVRNSGRNEQYF
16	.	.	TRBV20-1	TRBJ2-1	TGCAGTGCTAGAGCCGCACGCCCCCGGGTCTACAATGAGCAGTTCTTC	CSARAARPRVYNEQFF
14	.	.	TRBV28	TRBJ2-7	TGTGCCAGCAGTTTAACGGTTCCGTCCTACGAGCAGTACTTC	CASSLTVPSYEQYF
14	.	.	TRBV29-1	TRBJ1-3	TGCAGCGTTGAAGATATCAGGGATGGAAACACCATATATTTT	CSVEDIRDGNTIYF
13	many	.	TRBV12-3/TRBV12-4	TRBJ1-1	TGTGCCAGCAGCCCCCTTAGTGGGTATGAAGCTTTCTTT	CASSPLSGYEAFF
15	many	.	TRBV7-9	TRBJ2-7	TGTGCCAGCAGCTTAGGGTTGGGCGATCACTACGAGCAGTACTTC	CASSLGLGDHYEQYF
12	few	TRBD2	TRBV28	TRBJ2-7	TGTGCCAGGAAGCGGGAACGCTACGAGCAGTACTTC	CARKRERYEQYF
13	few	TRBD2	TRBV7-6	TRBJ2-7	TGTGCCAGCAGCTCCGGGACTAGGTACGAGCAGTACTTC	CASSSGTRYEQYF
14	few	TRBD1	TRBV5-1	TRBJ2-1	TGCGCCAGCAGCAAGGGACAGGGCGAGGGTGAGCAGTTCTTC	CASSKGQGEGEQFF
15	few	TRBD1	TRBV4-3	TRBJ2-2	TGCGCCAGCAGCCAGGACAGGGTCGGAACCGGGGAGCTGTTTTTT	CASSQDRVGTGELFF
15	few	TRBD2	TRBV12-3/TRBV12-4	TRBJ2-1	TGTGCCAGCAGTTTAGCGGGGGGGACTAGCGGGCTTCAGTTCTTC	CASSLAGGTSGLQFF
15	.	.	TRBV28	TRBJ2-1	TGTGCCAGCAGTTTGGTATCTCCCCCCTACAATGAGCAGTTCTTC	CASSLVSPPYNEQFF
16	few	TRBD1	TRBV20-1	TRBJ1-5	TGCAGTGCTAGTTCCGGGACAGGGGGCCGAAATCAGCCCCAGCATTTT	CSASSGTGGRNQPQHF